This T cell receptor (beta chain) emerged from a study of vaccination and CD4 T cells after COVID-19 (dated by TCRdb to between 2021 and 2024). Concerning the study at large: Every convalescent patient had a positive nasal swab PCR test for SARS-CoV-2, with mild disease in eight to ten patients and severe disease in one. Six males and four females were included in the convalescent cohort, with two Hispanic individuals, seven Caucasians, two Asians and one multiracial person represented. Two doses of either the Pfizer-BioNTech BNT162b2 vaccine (n=8) or the Moderna mRNA-1273 vaccine (n=2) were administered to participants. Post-COVID blood samples from convalescent patients were collected a median of approximately 100 days after diagnosis, with a range of roughly 35 to 170 days. The time from the second vaccine dose to post-vaccine blood sampling had a median of roughly 72 days and ranged from about 14 to 241 days. The cultures were stimulated with overlapping spike peptide pools from SARS-CoV-2 and from the common cold coronaviruses HCoV-NL63, HCoV-OC43 and HCoV-229E. Control cultures received a CEFX viral epitope pool as the positive control, an HIV-1 Nef peptide pool as the negative control, or no peptide. In under 13 COVID-19 convalescent patients and a few infection-naive healthy vaccine recipients, researchers compared the spike-specific CD4+ TCR repertoire from before mRNA vaccination with the repertoire from after. Results and caveats for the whole study, not just this receptor: An increase in the median number of SARS-CoV-2-reactive clonotypes from approximately 20 after infection to 35 to 40 after vaccination was observed, but the change was not found to be significant. In convalescent patients, a median about 84% of post-vaccine SARS-CoV-2-reactive clones were detected only after vaccination, and vaccine-specific priming was suggested by this finding. Only a relatively small number of convalescent patients were included in the study, and early timepoints following natural infection were not analyzed. Of the vaccine-specific clones found in convalescent patients, nearly all (304 of 307) were mono-reactive for SARS-CoV-2 spike instead of being cross-reactive with common cold coronaviruses.

The CDR3 runs 14 residues from the cysteine to the phenylalanine. This entry keeps only the CDR3 DNA: 42 bases, framed from base 1. Per the germline V gene (reference sequence), DFQATT is the CDR1 and SNEGSKA is the CDR2. V drops 1 base and J drops 2 bases, leaving 9 bases in between. A word on this clonotype: Its antigen has not been determined. Per-nucleotide qualities are absent, and no much larger clonotype sits a single base away.

The library was obtained by PCR. DNA from cultured CD4+ T cells was subjected to TCR sequencing with the Oncomine TCR Beta short-read assay at the Johns Hopkins FTIC core. Genomic DNA was extracted from the cultured CD4+ T cells with the QIAamp micro DNA kit. Oncomine TCR Beta libraries from cultured CD4+ T cells were pooled using unique dual indexes and sequenced on an Illumina iSeq 100. In the original analysis: Non-productive sequences were filtered out, and CDR3s that did not start with C, did not end with F or W, or were shorter than 7 amino acids were discarded. Antigen-specific clonotypes were identified with the MANAFEST web application by comparing peptide-stimulated wells with reference and other culture wells. For a clone to be called positive, the clone needed an FDR below 0.05, an odds ratio above 5, and a productive frequency above 0.1% in at least two of three replicate wells. Clonotypes that were significantly expanded in both SARS-CoV-2 spike wells and at least one common cold coronavirus spike condition were defined as cross-reactive. Levenshtein distances (stringdist) and unrooted phylogenetic trees (ape) in R version 3.6.1 were used to assess CDR3 homology. TCRdb reprocessing: public reads trimmed at Q25 with fastp, clones called with MiXCR, in-frame beta chains kept. Each CDR3 protein gets just one entry, which takes the most common genes and DNA from the rows behind it. Clone size and V and J calls follow TCRdb, not the original study. Recorded for this sample are some 16,000 distinct CDR3 sequences; roughly 45% of them occurred a single time. Clones ranked in the top ten supply under 8% of the sample.

The intended sense of this specimen's treatment or condition label: roughly 10-day PBMC culture with coronavirus spike peptide pools or control peptides (ViraFEST assay). The ViraFEST assay, used in the study, expanded antigen-specific T cells with peptide pools and then identified the expanded clonotypes through TCR sequencing. The convalescent patients' positive SARS-CoV-2 PCR tests were from March to December 2020, which was before the Alpha, Beta and Delta variants emerged in the United States. Approximately 1.8 million PBMCs per well were cultured in IMDM with approximately 5.2% human AB serum and 7.5 to 10 IU/ml IL-2, plus 10 ug/ml peptide pools. Half of the culture medium was replaced with fresh IL-2-containing medium on days 3 and 7. Once the cells had been in culture for around nine days, the EasySep CD4+ T cell isolation kit was used to isolate CD4+ T cells by negative selection. PBMCs were separated from whole blood using Ficoll-Paque Plus gradient centrifugation and then either used fresh or cryopreserved at -140C. Culture conditions were generally each tested in triplicate wells.

This receptor was identified in a human donor who had recovered from COVID-19. The sequenced sample was CD4+ T cells from blood, cultured in vitro, obtained after SARS-CoV-2 vaccination. Recombination connected TRBV20-1 to TRBJ1-5; tentative D gene TRBD1, with 5 bases matching. The DNA sequence reads TGCAGTGCTAGAGGAGGGGAAGGCAATCAGCCCCAGCATTTT. Its protein is CSARGGEGNQPQHF.